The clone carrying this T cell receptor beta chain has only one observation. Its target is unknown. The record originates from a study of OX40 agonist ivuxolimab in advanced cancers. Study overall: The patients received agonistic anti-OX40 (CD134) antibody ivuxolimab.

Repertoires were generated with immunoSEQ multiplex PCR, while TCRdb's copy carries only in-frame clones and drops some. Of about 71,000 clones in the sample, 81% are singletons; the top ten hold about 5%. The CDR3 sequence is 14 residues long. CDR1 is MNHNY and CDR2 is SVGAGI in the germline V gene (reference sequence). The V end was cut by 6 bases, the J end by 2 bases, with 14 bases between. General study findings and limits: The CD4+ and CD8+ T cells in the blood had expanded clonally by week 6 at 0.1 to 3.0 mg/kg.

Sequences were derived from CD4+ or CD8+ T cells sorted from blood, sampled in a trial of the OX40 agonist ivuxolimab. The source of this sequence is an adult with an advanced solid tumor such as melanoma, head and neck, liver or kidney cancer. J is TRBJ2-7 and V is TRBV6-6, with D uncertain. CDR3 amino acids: CASRGATRTYEQYF. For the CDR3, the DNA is TGTGCCAGCAGAGGAGCCACTCGAACCTACGAGCAGTACTTC.